This T cell receptor beta chain was retrieved from a study of response to subunit inactivated influenza vaccine. TCRdb passed the RT-PCR reads through MiXCR, listing each CDR3 protein once. The table records some 480,000 distinct CDR3 sequences, approximately 10% of them present only once. The CDR3 totals 15 residues. V dropped 3 bases and J dropped 4; count of bases not matched to a gene: 4. The germline V gene encodes CDR1 SGDLS and CDR2 YYNGEE. Study observations and caveats: It was the authors' suggestion that each seasonal influenza vaccination recruits few new T cells.

This clonotype was recorded many times. The antigen is undetermined. The chain is built from TRBV9 and TRBJ2-3, with 11 bases fitting TRBD2. The sequenced sample was PBMCs from blood, obtained 40 to 50 days after vaccination. The receptor was isolated from a man aged 50 to 60 who received an inactivated influenza vaccine. CDR3 in amino acids: CASSAGLAVADTQYF. CDR3 nucleotides: TGTGCCAGCAGCGCGGGACTAGCGGTCGCAGATACGCAGTATTTT.